This paragraph covers one T cell receptor beta chain sequence. Its antigen remains unidentified. The repertoire was sequenced with immunoSEQ multiplex PCR; TCRdb's copy has only in-frame clones and lacks some. The sample has 100,000 to 150,000 clones, more than 65% seen once. This sample was taken from a study of T cell responses to AZD1222 COVID-19 vaccine. Study observations and caveats: Across spike, vaccine-associated CD4 TCRs were found, dominant at 160-218 and 743-854. Among the donors, most were white British and more were female, and clonal diversity was possibly underestimated.

Trimming left V 3 bases short and J 4 bases short, with 13 bases between. Germline values: CDR1 MNHEY, CDR2 SMNVEV (reference sequence). The CDR3 runs 15 residues. The specimen was peripheral blood, collected 28 days after the second AZD1222 dose. The receptor comes from an adult who received the AZD1222 COVID-19 vaccine. The V and J genes are TRBV27 and TRBJ2-1, with D tentatively TRBD2 (6 bases). The CDR3 DNA reads as TGTGCCAGCAGTTTGTCCCGGGGGACTTACAATGAGCAGTTCTTC. Amino acids: CASSLSRGTYNEQFF.